This TCR beta chain comes out of a study of cytomegalovirus exposure and HLA in healthy donors. Study-wide points: A later analysis showed HLA-associated TCR beta chains outstripping equally common others in clonal expansion.

Turning to this clone: The antigen remains undetermined. One junction end does not reproduce the germline sequence, and a read error may be involved.

CDR3 length equals 13 residues. Germline-derived CDR1 and CDR2 are MDHEN and SYDVKM. In the PCR, 60 Vbeta and 13 Jbeta primers were used. Generated by immunoSEQ multiplex PCR, the TCRdb table keeps only in-frame clones and is missing some. The table records under 200,000 clones, around three quarters of them present only once. The clonotype was recovered from a woman in her forties or fifties in good health and CMV-seronegative. The rearrangement uses TRBV28 and TRBJ1-2; no reliable D call. Sequencing input: PBMCs. The CDR3 reads CTSSSLVGYGYTF. DNA of the CDR3: TGTACCAGCAGTTCCCTAGTCGGCTATGGCTACACCTTC.